This T cell receptor (beta chain) emerged from a study of blood T cell repertoires in COVID-19. At the level of the study: T cells, B-cell-depleted T cells, or PBMCs provided the cDNA or gDNA that served as material.

The CDR3 is made up of 14 amino acids. The V and J ends lost 1 base and 7 bases respectively, with 11 bases between them. CDR1 and CDR2 (germline): LNHDA, SQIVND (reference sequence). In the original analysis: The assay estimated nucleated cells by amplifying reference gene primers. The data were produced by immunoSEQ multiplex PCR, yet TCRdb's version contains in-frame clones alone and is incomplete. Clone size and V and J calls were adopted from that table, with D and trimming inferred from the DNA. The table lists roughly 120,000 clones, about 94% of them singletons. The source of this sequence is a man aged 50 or older with COVID-19, enrolled during active disease. The chain employs TRBV19 and TRBJ1-5; D is undetermined. The sample taken for sequencing was peripheral blood. The CDR3 region is CASSIGALKQPQHF. In DNA form, the CDR3 reads TGTGCCAGTAGTATAGGGGCATTAAAGCAGCCCCAGCATTTT.